These T cell receptor beta chains were read from a single sample in a study of T cells after yellow fever vaccination. Each CDR3 protein gets one entry after TCRdb re-called the 5' RACE reads with MiXCR. The sample has 300,000 or so distinct CDR3 sequences, about an eighth seen once. Specimen: CD4+ T cells sorted from PBMCs, collected 45 days after the yellow fever booster vaccination. The receptors stem from a man aged 30-40 years who received the YFV17D yellow fever vaccine. Each CDR3 is given with its conserved first and last residue. Fields, in order: clone size, V gene, J gene, D gene, CDR3 protein, CDR3 DNA. A D gene is named only where the DNA matches it firmly. Where a row states a size, it is once, few, many or the class of an expanded clone; other rows omit it.

>few|TRBV5-1|TRBJ2-1|TRBD2
CASSLAASGRAYLFF
TGCGCCAGCAGCTTGGCGGCTAGCGGGAGGGCCTATCTGTTCTTC
>many|TRBV10-3|TRBJ2-7|.
CAISEPTSRDSSYGEQYF
TGTGCCATCAGTGAGCCCACAAGCCGGGACTCAAGTTATGGGGAGCAGTACTTC
>few|TRBV5-1|TRBJ2-7|.
CASSPGGTGNYEQYF
TGCGCCAGCAGCCCGGGGGGGACAGGGAACTACGAGCAGTACTTC
>few|TRBV15|TRBJ2-7|TRBD1
CATSFRGWEQYF
TGTGCCACCAGCTTCAGGGGGTGGGAGCAGTACTTC
>.|TRBV12-3/TRBV12-4|TRBJ2-7|TRBD1
CASSRPGQGRVEQYF
TGTGCCAGCAGCCGACCGGGACAGGGCCGTGTAGAGCAGTACTTC
>few|TRBV6-1|TRBJ2-2|.
CASSGRISKNTGELFF
TGTGCCAGCAGTGGGCGGATCAGCAAGAACACCGGGGAGCTGTTTTTT
>few|TRBV12-3/TRBV12-4|TRBJ1-3|.
CASRPVGAGGGNTIYF
TGTGCCAGCAGGCCCGTCGGGGCTGGGGGCGGAAACACCATATATTTT
>many|TRBV29-1|TRBJ1-3|.
CSVGEFGNTIYF
TGCAGCGTTGGGGAATTTGGAAACACCATATATTTT
>.|TRBV29-1|TRBJ1-5|.
CSVSSGGSNQPQHF
TGCAGCGTGAGCAGCGGCGGTAGCAATCAGCCCCAGCATTTT
>many|TRBV7-2|TRBJ2-7|.
CASSNRGGGYEQYF
TGTGCCAGCAGCAACCGGGGAGGGGGATACGAGCAGTACTTC
>few|TRBV29-1|TRBJ1-2|.
CSVVGGGYTF
TGCAGCGTTGTAGGGGGTGGCTACACCTTC
>.|TRBV10-2|TRBJ2-1|TRBD2
CASSITSGITEQFF
TGCGCCAGCAGTATTACTAGCGGGATCACTGAGCAGTTCTTC
>few|TRBV20-1|TRBJ2-1|.
CSASPTSLGSYNEQFF
TGCAGTGCTTCGCCGACTAGTCTGGGCTCCTACAATGAGCAGTTCTTC
>few|TRBV21-1|TRBJ2-4|.
CASSTWGGVVDGTKNIQYF
TGTGCCAGCAGCACGTGGGGGGGGGTGGTTGACGGGACCAAAAACATTCAGTACTTC
>many|TRBV14|TRBJ2-1|TRBD2
CASSPAGAYNEQFF
TGTGCCAGCAGCCCTGCGGGGGCCTACAATGAGCAGTTCTTC
>many|TRBV7-8|TRBJ2-3|.
CASRLRQADTQYF
TGTGCCAGCAGATTAAGACAGGCAGATACGCAGTATTTT
>few|TRBV5-1|TRBJ2-1|TRBD2
CASRFGLASNNEQFF
TGCGCCAGCAGGTTCGGACTAGCGAGTAACAATGAGCAGTTCTTC
>few|TRBV7-2|TRBJ2-2|TRBD2
CASSRLAANTGELFF
TGTGCCAGCAGCCGACTAGCGGCGAACACCGGGGAGCTGTTTTTT
>few|TRBV7-9|TRBJ2-2|.
CASSRQEELFF
TGTGCCAGCAGCAGACAAGAGGAGCTGTTTTTT
>few|TRBV6-5|TRBJ2-7|TRBD1
CASSYWGTGGNEQYF
TGTGCCAGCAGTTACTGGGGTACAGGGGGGAACGAGCAGTACTTC
>.|TRBV28|TRBJ2-7|.
CASSLRPYEQYF
TGTGCCAGCAGTTTAAGACCCTACGAGCAGTACTTC
>few|TRBV25-1|TRBJ2-5|.
CASSESSVGETQYF
TGTGCCAGCAGTGAATCATCAGTCGGAGAGACCCAGTACTTC
>.|TRBV5-1|TRBJ2-3|.
CASSLAGRSGDTQYF
TGCGCCAGCAGCTTGGCCGGGAGATCCGGGGATACGCAGTATTTT
>.|TRBV11-2|TRBJ2-6|TRBD1
CASITKPGQVVPGANVLTF
TGTGCCAGCATCACGAAGCCGGGACAGGTGGTTCCTGGGGCCAACGTCCTGACTTTC
>.|TRBV12-3/TRBV12-4|TRBJ2-1|TRBD2
CASLPGLAGVNEQFF
TGTGCCAGCTTGCCGGGACTAGCGGGAGTCAATGAGCAGTTCTTC
>few|TRBV6-1|TRBJ2-1|.
CASSPPHRGGNEQFF
TGTGCCAGCAGTCCCCCTCACAGGGGAGGGAATGAGCAGTTCTTC
>few|TRBV5-6|TRBJ1-1|.
CASSFTPRTEAFF
TGTGCCAGCAGCTTCACCCCTCGCACTGAAGCTTTCTTT
>few|TRBV29-1|TRBJ2-4|.
CSVVWGNIQYF
TGCAGCGTTGTATGGGGAAACATTCAGTACTTC
>few|TRBV6-5|TRBJ1-2|TRBD1
CASSYSDRASGYTF
TGTGCCAGCAGTTACTCCGACAGGGCAAGCGGCTACACCTTC